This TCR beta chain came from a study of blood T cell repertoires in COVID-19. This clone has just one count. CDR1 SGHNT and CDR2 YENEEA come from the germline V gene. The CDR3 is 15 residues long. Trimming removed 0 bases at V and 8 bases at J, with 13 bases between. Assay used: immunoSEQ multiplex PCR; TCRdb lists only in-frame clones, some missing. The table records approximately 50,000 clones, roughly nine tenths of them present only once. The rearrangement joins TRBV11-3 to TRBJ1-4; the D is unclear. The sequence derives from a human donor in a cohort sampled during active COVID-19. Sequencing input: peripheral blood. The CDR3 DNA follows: TGTGCCAGCAGCTTAGAGTCAGGCATGATGGAAAAACTGTTTTTT. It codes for CASSLESGMMEKLFF. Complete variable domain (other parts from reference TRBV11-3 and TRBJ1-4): EAGVVQSPRYKIIEKKQPVAFWCNPISGHNTLYWYLQNLGQGPELLIRYENEEAVDDSQLPKDRFSAERLKGVDSTLKIQPAELGDSAVYLCASSLESGMMEKLFFGSGTQLSVL.